The clone carrying this TCR beta chain was picked up many times. Individual cDNA molecules each received unique molecular identifiers attached to them. TCRdb fed the 5' RACE reads into MiXCR, producing one record per CDR3 protein. This table holds about 60,000 distinct CDR3 sequences, 12% found once. This sample is part of a study of early T cells in non-severe SARS-CoV-2 infection. Background on the study: The chains were unpaired, and the sequenced material was bulk RNA from unsorted whole blood.

This clonotype originated in an adult who was a healthcare worker with PCR-confirmed SARS-CoV-2 infection or an uninfected control (not recorded which). Sequenced material: whole blood.

This chain's CDR3 is CSAKQGKSPLHF. In DNA, the CDR3 is TGCAGTGCTAAACAGGGCAAATCACCCCTCCACTTT. The rearrangement joins TRBV20-1 to TRBJ1-6, with D perhaps TRBD1 (6 bases). The CDR3 consists of 12 residues. Germline V lookup: CDR1 DFQATT, CDR2 SNEGSKA (reference sequence). The ends were cut back, 4 bases at V and 10 bases at J, with 11 bases in the middle.